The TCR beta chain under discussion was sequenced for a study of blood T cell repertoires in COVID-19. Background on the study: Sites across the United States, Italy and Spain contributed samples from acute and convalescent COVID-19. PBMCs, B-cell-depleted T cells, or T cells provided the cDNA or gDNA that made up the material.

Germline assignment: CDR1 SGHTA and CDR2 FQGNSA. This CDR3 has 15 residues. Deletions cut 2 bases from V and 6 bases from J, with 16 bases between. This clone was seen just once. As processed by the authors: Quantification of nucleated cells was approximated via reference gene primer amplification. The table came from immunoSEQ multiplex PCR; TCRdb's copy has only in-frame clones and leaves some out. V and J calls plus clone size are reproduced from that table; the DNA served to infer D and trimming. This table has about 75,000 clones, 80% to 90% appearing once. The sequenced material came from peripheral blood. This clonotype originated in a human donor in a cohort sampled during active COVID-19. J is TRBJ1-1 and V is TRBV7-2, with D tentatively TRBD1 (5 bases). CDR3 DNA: TGTGCCAGCAGCTTATGGAGCGGGGCTGGAGCTGAAGCTTTCTTT. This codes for CASSLWSGAGAEAFF.